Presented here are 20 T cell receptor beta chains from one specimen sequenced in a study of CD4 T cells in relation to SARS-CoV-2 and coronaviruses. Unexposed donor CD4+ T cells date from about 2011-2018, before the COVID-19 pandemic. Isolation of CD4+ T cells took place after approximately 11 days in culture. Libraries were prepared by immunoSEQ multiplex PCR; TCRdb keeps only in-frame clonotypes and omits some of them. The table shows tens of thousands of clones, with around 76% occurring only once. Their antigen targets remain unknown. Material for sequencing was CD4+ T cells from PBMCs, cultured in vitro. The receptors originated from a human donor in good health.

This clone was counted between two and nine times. The CDR3 sequence: CASKIGDWDTEAFF. For the CDR3, the DNA is TGTGCCAGCAAGATAGGGGATTGGGACACTGAAGCTTTCTTT. This chain joins TRBV5-4 and TRBJ1-1, with D tentatively TRBD1 (5 bases). Germline loops: CDR1 SGHNT, CDR2 YYREEE (reference sequence). This CDR3 is 14 amino acids long. V lost 6 bases and J 3 bases, leaving 15 bases between the germline ends. The whole variable domain, remainder taken from reference TRBV5-4 and TRBJ1-1, is ETGVTQSPTHLIKTRGQQVTLRCSSQSGHNTVSWYQQALGQGPQFIFQYYREEENGRGNFPPRFSGLQFPNYSSELNVNALELDDSALYLCASKIGDWDTEAFFGQGTRLTVV.

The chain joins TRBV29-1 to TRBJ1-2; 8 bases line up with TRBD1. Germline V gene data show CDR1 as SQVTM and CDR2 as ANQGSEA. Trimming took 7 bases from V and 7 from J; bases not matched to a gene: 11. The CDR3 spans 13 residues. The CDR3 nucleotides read TGCAGCGACCTGGCGTCAGGGGGCCGTGGCTACACCTTC. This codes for CSDLASGGRGYTF.

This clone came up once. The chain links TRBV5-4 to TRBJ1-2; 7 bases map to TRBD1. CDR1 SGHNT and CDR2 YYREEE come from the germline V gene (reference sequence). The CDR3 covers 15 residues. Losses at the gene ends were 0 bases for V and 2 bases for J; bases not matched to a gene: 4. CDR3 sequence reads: CASSLGGQRNYGYTF. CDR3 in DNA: TGTGCCAGCAGCTTGGGGGGACAGAGGAACTATGGCTACACCTTC.

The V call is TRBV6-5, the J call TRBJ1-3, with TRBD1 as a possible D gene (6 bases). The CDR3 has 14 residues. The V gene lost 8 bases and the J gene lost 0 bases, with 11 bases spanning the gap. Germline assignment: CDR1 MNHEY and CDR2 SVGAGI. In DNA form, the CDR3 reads TGTGCCAGCTCTAGGGACACCTCTGGAAACACCATATATTTT. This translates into CASSRDTSGNTIYF.

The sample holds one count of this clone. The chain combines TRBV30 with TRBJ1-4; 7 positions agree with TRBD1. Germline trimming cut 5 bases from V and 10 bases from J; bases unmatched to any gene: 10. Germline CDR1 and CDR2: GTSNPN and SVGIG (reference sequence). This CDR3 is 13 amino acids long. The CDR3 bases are TGTGCCTGGGAGGAACGACAGGGCATAAAACTGTTTTTT. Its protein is CAWEERQGIKLFF.

The CDR3 DNA sequence: TGTGCCAGCAGTGAATTTAAGCGGGAGTTCGGTCCCCAGTTCTTC. This codes for CASSEFKREFGPQFF. The chain links TRBV6-1 to TRBJ2-1; 8 nucleotides align to TRBD2. V lost 2 bases to trimming and J lost 13 bases; unmatched junction nucleotides: 13. The CDR3 is made up of 15 amino acids. The germline CDR1 and CDR2 sequences are MNHNS and SASEGT.

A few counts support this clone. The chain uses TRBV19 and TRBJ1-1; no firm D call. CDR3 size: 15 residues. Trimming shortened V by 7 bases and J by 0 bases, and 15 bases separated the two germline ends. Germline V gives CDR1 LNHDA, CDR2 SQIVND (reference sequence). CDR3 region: CASNRETALNTEAFF. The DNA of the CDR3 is TGTGCCAGTAATAGGGAGACCGCCTTGAACACTGAAGCTTTCTTT.

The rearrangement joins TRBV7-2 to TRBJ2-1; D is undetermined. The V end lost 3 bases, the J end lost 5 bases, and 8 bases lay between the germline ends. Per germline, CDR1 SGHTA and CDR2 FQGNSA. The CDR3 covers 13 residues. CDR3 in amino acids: CASSFGMDNEQFF. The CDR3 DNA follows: TGTGCCAGCAGCTTTGGGATGGACAATGAGCAGTTCTTC. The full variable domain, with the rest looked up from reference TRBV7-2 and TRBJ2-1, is GAGVSQSPSNKVTEKGKDVELRCDPISGHTALYWYRQSLGQGLEFLIYFQGNSAPDKSGLPSDRFSAERTGGSVSTLTIQRTQQEDSAVYLCASSFGMDNEQFFGPGTRLTVL.

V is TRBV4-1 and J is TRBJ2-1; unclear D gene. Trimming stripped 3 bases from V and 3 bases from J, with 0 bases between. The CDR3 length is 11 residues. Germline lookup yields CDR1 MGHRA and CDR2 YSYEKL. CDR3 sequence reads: CASSHYNEQFF. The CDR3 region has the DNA TGCGCCAGCAGCCACTACAATGAGCAGTTCTTC.

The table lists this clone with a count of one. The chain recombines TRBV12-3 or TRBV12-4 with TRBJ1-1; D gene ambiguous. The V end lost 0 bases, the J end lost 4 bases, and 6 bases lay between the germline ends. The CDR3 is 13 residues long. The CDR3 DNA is TGTGCCAGCAGTTTAGCGCTGCGCACTGAAGCTTTCTTT. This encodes CASSLALRTEAFF.

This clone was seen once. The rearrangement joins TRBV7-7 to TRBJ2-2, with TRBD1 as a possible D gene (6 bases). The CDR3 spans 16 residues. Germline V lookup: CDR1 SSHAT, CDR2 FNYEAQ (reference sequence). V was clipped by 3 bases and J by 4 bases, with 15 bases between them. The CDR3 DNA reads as TGTGCCAGCAGCTTGAACGCAGGGGTGGGCACCGGGGAGCTGTTTTTT. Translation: CASSLNAGVGTGELFF.

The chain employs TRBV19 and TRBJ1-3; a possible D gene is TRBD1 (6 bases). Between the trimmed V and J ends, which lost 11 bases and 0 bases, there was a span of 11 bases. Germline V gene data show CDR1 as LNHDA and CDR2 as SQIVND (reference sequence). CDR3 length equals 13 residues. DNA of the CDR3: TGTGCCTCTCAGGACAGCTCTGGAAACACCATATATTTT. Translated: CASQDSSGNTIYF.

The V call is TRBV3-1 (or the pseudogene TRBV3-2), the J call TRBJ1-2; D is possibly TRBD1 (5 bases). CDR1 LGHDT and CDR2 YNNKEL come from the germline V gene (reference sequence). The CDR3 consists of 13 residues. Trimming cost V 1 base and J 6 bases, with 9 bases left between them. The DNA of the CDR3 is TGTGCCAGCAGCCAAGGGGGGAGGGATGGCTACACCTTC. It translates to CASSQGGRDGYTF.

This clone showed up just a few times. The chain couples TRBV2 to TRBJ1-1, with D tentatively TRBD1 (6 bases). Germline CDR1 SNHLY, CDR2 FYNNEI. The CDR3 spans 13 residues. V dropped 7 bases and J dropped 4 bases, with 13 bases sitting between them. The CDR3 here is CASNRDGGTEAFF. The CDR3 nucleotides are TGTGCCAGCAACAGGGATGGAGGCACTGAAGCTTTCTTT.

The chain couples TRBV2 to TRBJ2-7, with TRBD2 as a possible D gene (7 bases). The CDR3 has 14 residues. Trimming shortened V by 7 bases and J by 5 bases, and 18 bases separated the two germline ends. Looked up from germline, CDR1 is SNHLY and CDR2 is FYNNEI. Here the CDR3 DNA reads TGTGCCAGCAACCTAGGGGGGGGAACCAACGAGCAGTACTTC. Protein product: CASNLGGGTNEQYF.

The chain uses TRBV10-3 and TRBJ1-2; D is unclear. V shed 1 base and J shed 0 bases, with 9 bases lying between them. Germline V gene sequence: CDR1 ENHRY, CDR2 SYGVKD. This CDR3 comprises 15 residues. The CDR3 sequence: CAISEFEEANYGYTF. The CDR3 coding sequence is TGTGCCATCAGTGAGTTCGAGGAGGCTAACTATGGCTACACCTTC.

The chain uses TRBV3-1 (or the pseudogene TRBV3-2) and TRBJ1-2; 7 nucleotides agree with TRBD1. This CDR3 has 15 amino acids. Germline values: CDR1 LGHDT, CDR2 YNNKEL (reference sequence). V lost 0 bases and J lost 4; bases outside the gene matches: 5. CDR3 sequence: CASSQDVRGGYGYTF. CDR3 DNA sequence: TGTGCCAGCAGCCAAGATGTCAGGGGGGGCTATGGCTACACCTTC.

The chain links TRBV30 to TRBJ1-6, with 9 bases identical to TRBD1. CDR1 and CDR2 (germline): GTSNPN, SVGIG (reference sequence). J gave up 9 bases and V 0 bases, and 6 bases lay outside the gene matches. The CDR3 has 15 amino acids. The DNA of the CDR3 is TGTGCCTGGAGTGTACGGGACAGGGATTCTTCACCCCTCCACTTT. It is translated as CAWSVRDRDSSPLHF.

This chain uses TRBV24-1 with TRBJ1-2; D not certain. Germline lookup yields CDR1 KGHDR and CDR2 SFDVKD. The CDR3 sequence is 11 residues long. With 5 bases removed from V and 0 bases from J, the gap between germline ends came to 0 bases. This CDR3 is CATSANYGYTF. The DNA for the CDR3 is TGTGCCACCAGTGCTAACTATGGCTACACCTTC.

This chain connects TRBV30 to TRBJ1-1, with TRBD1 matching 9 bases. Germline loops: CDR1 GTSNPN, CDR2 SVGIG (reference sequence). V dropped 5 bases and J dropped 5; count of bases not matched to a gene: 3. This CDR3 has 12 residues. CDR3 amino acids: CAWDRGETEAFF. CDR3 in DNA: TGTGCCTGGGACAGGGGGGAAACTGAAGCTTTCTTT.